These 7 T cell receptor beta chains were all obtained from the same sample, sequenced in a study of shared clonotypes between healthy human individuals. The data were produced by immunoSEQ multiplex PCR, yet TCRdb's version contains in-frame clones alone and is incomplete. The sample carries more than 550,000 clones, just under 75% recorded once. The sample was memory CD4+ T cells sorted from blood. This sample's subset: CD45RA-negative fraction. The source of these receptors is a woman in her twenties or thirties in good health.

This rearrangement joins TRBV9 to TRBJ2-1; D uncertain. V lost 3 bases to trimming and J lost 9 bases, with 13 bases between them. There are 13 residues in the CDR3. Germline CDR1 SGDLS, CDR2 YYNGEE. The chain's CDR3 is CASSAGPLGEQFF. For the CDR3, the DNA is TGTGCCAGCAGCGCTGGCCCCCTGGGTGAGCAGTTCTTC.

There are many counts of this clone. The V and J genes are TRBV6-6 and TRBJ1-2; the match to TRBD1 covers 7 bases. This CDR3 contains 16 residues. Trimming took 5 bases from V and 0 from J; bases not matched to a gene: 9. Germline CDR1 is MNHNY and CDR2 is SVGAGI (reference sequence). The CDR3 loop reads CASSPRQGNANYGYTF. Written as DNA, the CDR3 is TGTGCCAGCAGTCCCCGACAGGGAAACGCTAACTATGGCTACACCTTC.

This clone was detected ten times or more. The chain joins TRBV7-2 to TRBJ2-5, with D possibly being TRBD1 (6 bases). The CDR3 length is 16 residues. Trimming shortened V by 4 bases and J by 8 bases, and 23 bases separated the two germline ends. The germline gives CDR1 SGHTA, CDR2 FQGNSA. The CDR3 is CASSSQQGTRPSTQYF. The CDR3 bases are TGTGCCAGCAGCTCACAACAAGGGACACGGCCATCCACCCAGTACTTC.

V usage is TRBV7-9 and J usage is TRBJ2-3; D might be TRBD1 (6 bases). The CDR3 has 14 amino acids. The germline CDR1 and CDR2 sequences are SEHNR and FQNEAQ (reference sequence). The ends were cut back, 6 bases at V and 6 bases at J, with 16 bases in the middle. CDR3 sequence: CASRPTGQGDTQYF. CDR3 nucleotides: TGTGCCAGCAGACCCACGGGGCAGGGGGATACGCAGTATTTT.

This clone was detected a few times. The rearrangement joins TRBV14 to TRBJ2-2; a weak D match, TRBD1 (5 bases). The germline V gene has CDR1 SGHDN and CDR2 FVKESK. The CDR3 length is 14 residues. V was clipped by 2 bases and J by 4 bases, with 8 bases between them. The CDR3 sequence: CASSQRQSTGELFF. In nucleotides, the CDR3 is TGTGCCAGCAGCCAAAGACAGAGCACCGGGGAGCTGTTTTTT.

The rearrangement links TRBV28 to TRBJ2-4; either TRBD1 or TRBD2 may supply D (5 bases each). This CDR3 has 17 residues. The V and J ends lost 3 bases and 2 bases respectively, with 17 bases between them. Germline CDR1 MDHEN, CDR2 SYDVKM. CDR3: CASSFHRDALSKNIQYF. Here the CDR3 DNA reads TGTGCCAGCAGTTTCCACCGGGACGCCCTGTCCAAAAACATTCAGTACTTC.

The rearrangement links TRBV10-2 to TRBJ2-1; 13 bases line up with TRBD2. Germline CDR1 WSHSY, CDR2 SAAADI. The V and J ends lost 3 bases and 9 bases, in that order; junction bases with no gene match: 5. This CDR3 has 15 residues. The CDR3 DNA sequence: TGCGCCAGCAGTGACTGGACTAGCGGGAGAGGTGAGCAGTTCTTC. The encoded protein is CASSDWTSGRGEQFF.